The 25 T cell receptor beta chains below all came from one sample that was sequenced in a study of CD8+ T cells in alopecia areata. As the sequencing template, cDNA was produced by extracting RNA and reverse transcribing it. Clones were sequenced by immunoSEQ multiplex PCR, and TCRdb holds only the in-frame ones, with some missing. The data show over 85,000 clones, more than 35% seen once. The specimen was CD4+ T cells sorted from blood. The receptors were sampled from a human donor with alopecia areata.

As DNA, the CDR3 is TGCGCCAGCAGAACCGAGGCGGGGATGACGGAGACCCAGTACTTC. Translating it yields CASRTEAGMTETQYF. V is TRBV5-1 and J is TRBJ2-5; D may be TRBD2 (6 bases). The germline V gene encodes CDR1 SGHRS and CDR2 YFSETQ. The CDR3 loop spans 15 amino acids. The V end was cut by 5 bases, the J end by 5 bases, with 19 bases between.

This chain links TRBV2 with TRBJ2-7, with a weak D call TRBD2 (6 bases). Trimming shortened V by 6 bases and J by 10 bases, and 13 bases separated the two germline ends. In germline, CDR1 is SNHLY, CDR2 FYNNEI. The CDR3 spans 11 residues. The CDR3 DNA sequence: TGTGCCAGCAGCCCCGGGGGAAAACAGTACTTC. Translation gives CASSPGGKQYF.

This chain joins TRBV30 and TRBJ2-7; maybe TRBD2 (6 bases). The V end lost 2 bases, the J end lost 1 base, and 15 bases lay between the germline ends. The CDR3 sequence is 15 residues long. Looked up from germline, CDR1 is GTSNPN and CDR2 is SVGIG (reference sequence). CDR3 sequence: CAWSRRLAISYEQYF. The CDR3 bases are TGTGCCTGGAGTAGGAGGCTAGCGATTTCCTACGAGCAGTACTTC.

The V and J genes are TRBV6-5 and TRBJ2-7; a weak D match, TRBD1 (5 bases). Trimming took 2 bases from V and 0 from J, leaving 11 bases between them. The CDR3 extends over 15 amino acids. Germline V gene data show CDR1 as MNHEY and CDR2 as SVGAGI. This CDR3 is CASSYQGRASYEQYF. The CDR3 nucleotides read TGTGCCAGCAGTTACCAGGGCAGGGCCTCCTACGAGCAGTACTTC.

The gene calls are TRBV10-3 and TRBJ1-2; D is undetermined. The V end was cut by 3 bases, the J end by 8 bases, with 10 bases between. The CDR3 consists of 12 residues. Germline V gene sequence: CDR1 ENHRY, CDR2 SYGVKD. CDR3: CAISETDGGYTF. The CDR3 DNA sequence: TGTGCCATCAGTGAAACTGACGGGGGCTACACCTTC.

The rearrangement joins TRBV9 to TRBJ1-2; D is uncertain. Germline V gene data show CDR1 as SGDLS and CDR2 as YYNGEE. V was cut by 0 bases and J by 2 bases, with 8 bases left in between. The CDR3 covers 14 residues. Here the CDR3 reads CASSVAHLNYGYTF. CDR3 sequence (DNA): TGTGCCAGCAGCGTAGCACACCTAAACTATGGCTACACCTTC.

V usage is TRBV28 and J usage is TRBJ2-3; the match to TRBD2 covers 13 bases. The CDR3 runs 15 residues. Looked up from germline, CDR1 is MDHEN and CDR2 is SYDVKM. V shed 7 bases, J shed 4 bases, and the junction held 5 bases outside the gene matches. The CDR3 coding sequence is TGTGCCAGCACCAAAGGACTAGCGGGAGCAGATACGCAGTATTTT. The encoded protein is CASTKGLAGADTQYF. Full variable domain (remainder filled in from reference TRBV28 and TRBJ2-3): DVKVTQSSRYLVKRTGEKVFLECVQDMDHENMFWYRQDPGLGLRLIYFSYDVKMKEKGDIPEGYSVSREKKERFSLILESASTNQTSMYLCASTKGLAGADTQYFGPGTRLTVL.

This sequence joins TRBV7-2 and TRBJ2-7; 7 positions agree with TRBD1. The CDR3 sequence is 14 residues long. Trimming at V came to 5 bases and at J to 2 bases, leaving 6 bases not matched to a gene. Germline loops: CDR1 SGHTA, CDR2 FQGNSA. The CDR3 protein is CASSEDRFTYEQYF. The DNA for the CDR3 is TGTGCCAGCAGCGAGGACAGGTTTACCTACGAGCAGTACTTC.

The V gene is TRBV10-2, the J gene TRBJ2-7; a weak D match, TRBD2 (6 bases). V was clipped by 6 bases and J by 0 bases, with 18 bases between them. Germline CDR1 and CDR2: WSHSY and SAAADI. The CDR3 is 16 amino acids. CDR3 bases: TGCGCCAGCAGCAAAAGCGGCACCGGGAGCTCCTACGAGCAGTACTTC. Its translation is CASSKSGTGSSYEQYF.

The gene calls are TRBV6-6 and TRBJ2-1; tentatively, D is TRBD2 (7 bases). The CDR3 has 15 residues. V was pared by 2 bases and J by 11 bases, with 19 bases between. The germline V gene encodes CDR1 MNHNY and CDR2 SVGAGI (reference sequence). As DNA, the CDR3 is TGTGCCAGCAGTTACAATGGCGGGGGCGCGCTTAAGCAGTTCTTC. Protein product: CASSYNGGGALKQFF.

This sequence joins TRBV29-1 and TRBJ2-7; 11 nucleotides line up with TRBD2. The CDR3 covers 15 residues. CDR1 and CDR2 (germline): SQVTM, ANQGSEA. Losses at the gene ends were 4 bases for V and 2 bases for J; bases not matched to a gene: 7. CDR3 DNA: TGCAGCGTTGTGGGGGGACTAGCGGTTACCTACGAGCAGTACTTC. Amino acid sequence: CSVVGGLAVTYEQYF.

In this sample, this clone turned up a few times. The genes are TRBV5-6 and TRBJ1-1; no firm D call. V was shortened by 0 bases and J by 5 bases, with 14 bases between the two germline ends. The CDR3 spans 15 residues. The V gene's germline CDR1 is SGHDT and CDR2 YYEEEE. In nucleotides, the CDR3 is TGTGCCAGCAGCTTGGCCCCCAGGCCGGGGACTGAAGCTTTCTTT. It codes for CASSLAPRPGTEAFF.

The chain is built from TRBV29-1 and TRBJ1-1; perhaps TRBD1 as D (6 bases). Trimming stripped 6 bases from V and 4 bases from J, with 12 bases between. Germline V lookup: CDR1 SQVTM, CDR2 ANQGSEA. The CDR3 totals 12 residues. Here the CDR3 DNA reads TGCAGCGTCACGAGGGGGGGCACTGAAGCTTTCTTT. It is translated as CSVTRGGTEAFF.

The chain links TRBV18 to TRBJ1-2; 7 nucleotides match TRBD1. The CDR3 covers 14 residues. Germline CDR1 reads KGHSH; CDR2 reads LQKENI. Unmatched junction bases numbered 4, after V lost 3 bases and J lost 3 bases. The CDR3 spells CASSPKGQDYGYTF. In DNA, the CDR3 is TGTGCCAGCTCACCGAAAGGACAGGACTATGGCTACACCTTC.

This chain links TRBV7-8 with TRBJ2-2; no clear D. The CDR3 runs 14 residues. V lost 5 bases, J lost 6 bases, and 13 bases lay in between. Germline V CDR1 and CDR2: SGHVS, FQNEAQ. The CDR3 is CASSRVGVAGELFF. The CDR3 DNA follows: TGTGCCAGCAGCCGCGTCGGAGTGGCCGGGGAGCTGTTTTTT.

The chain carries TRBV15 and TRBJ2-5; D might be TRBD1 or TRBD2, each matching 5 bases. V lost 1 base, J lost 4 bases, and 13 bases lay in between. The CDR3 sequence is 15 residues long. CDR1 LNHNV and CDR2 YYDKDF come from the germline V gene (reference sequence). The CDR3 loop is CATSRGWGSGETQYF. The CDR3 nucleotides are TGTGCCACCAGCAGAGGGTGGGGGTCGGGAGAGACCCAGTACTTC. The full variable domain, its missing parts supplied by reference TRBV15 and TRBJ2-5, is DAMVIQNPRYQVTQFGKPVTLSCSQTLNHNVMYWYQQKSSQAPKLLFHYYDKDFNNEADTPDNFQSRRPNTSFCFLDIRSPGLGDTAMYLCATSRGWGSGETQYFGPGTRLLVL.

The chain employs TRBV27 and TRBJ1-2; D gene unclear. The CDR3 totals 13 residues. V dropped 2 bases and J dropped 7 bases, with 11 bases sitting between them. Germline V gene data show CDR1 as MNHEY and CDR2 as SMNVEV (reference sequence). The CDR3 here is CASSLTAFGGYTF. CDR3 nucleotide sequence: TGTGCCAGCAGTTTAACGGCATTTGGTGGCTACACCTTC.

The chain recombines TRBV4-2 with TRBJ1-6; TRBD1 aligns across 9 bases. Trimming took 6 bases from V and 8 from J; bases not matched to a gene: 8. The CDR3 loop spans 15 amino acids. Germline V gene lookup returns CDR1 LGHNA and CDR2 YNFKEQ. The CDR3 region has the DNA TGTGCCAGCAGGTCAACAGGGGGCTCGGATTCACCCCTCCACTTT. Translation gives CASRSTGGSDSPLHF.

The chain couples TRBV29-1 to TRBJ1-4, with D perhaps matching TRBD1 (6 bases). There are 13 residues in the CDR3. Trimming stripped 8 bases from V and 8 bases from J, with 18 bases between. The germline gives CDR1 SQVTM, CDR2 ANQGSEA. The CDR3 DNA is TGCAGCTCTAGGACCAGGGGAGGGGAAAAACTGTTTTTT. Protein product: CSSRTRGGEKLFF.

The chain links TRBV11-2 to TRBJ1-2; tentative D call: TRBD1 (5 bases). Germline V CDR1 and CDR2: SGHAT, FQNNGV. There are 13 residues in the CDR3. The V and J ends lost 4 bases and 8 bases respectively, with 14 bases between them. CDR3 protein: CASSWGVKRGYTF. The CDR3 coding sequence is TGTGCCAGCAGCTGGGGGGTGAAGCGAGGCTACACCTTC.

The rearrangement joins TRBV7-2 to TRBJ2-7; 7 bases are a match to TRBD1. The V gene end was trimmed by 5 bases and the J gene end by 4 bases; junction bases not matched to a gene: 5. CDR1 is SGHTA, CDR2 FQGNSA, per germline. The CDR3 is 13 amino acids. The CDR3 loop is CASSTDRAYEQYF. The CDR3 DNA reads as TGTGCCAGCAGCACCGACAGGGCGTACGAGCAGTACTTC.

Only a few counts were recorded for this clone. This same CDR3 is encoded by further DNA sequences in the sample. The chain recombines TRBV10-3 with TRBJ2-5; D remains ambiguous. Trimming removed 3 bases from V and 4 bases from J, with 3 bases in between. The CDR3 is 11 residues long. Per germline, CDR1 ENHRY and CDR2 SYGVKD. The CDR3 loop reads CAISEGETQYF. In DNA form, the CDR3 reads TGTGCCATCAGTGAAGGAGAGACCCAGTACTTC.

This clone showed up many times. The J gene is TRBJ1-3, the V gene TRBV7-2, with D uncertain. CDR1 is SGHTA and CDR2 is FQGNSA in the germline V gene. V was cut by 8 bases and J by 0 bases, with 8 bases left in between. The CDR3 consists of 13 residues. CDR3 DNA sequence: TGTGCCAGCGACCGCGGCTCTGGAAACACCATATATTTT. This translates into CASDRGSGNTIYF.

This clone was seen once. Other DNA sequences in this sample translate to the same CDR3. This chain connects TRBV30 to TRBJ2-7; D is perhaps TRBD1 (6 bases). Per the germline V gene, CDR1 is GTSNPN and CDR2 is SVGIG (reference sequence). The CDR3 loop spans 11 amino acids. V lost 3 bases to trimming and J lost 3 bases, with 6 bases between them. The CDR3 sequence: CAWRDSYEQYF. The DNA of the CDR3 is TGTGCCTGGAGGGACAGCTACGAGCAGTACTTC.

This clone was detected only once. The rearrangement joins TRBV4-2 to TRBJ2-1, with D possibly being TRBD2 (5 bases). CDR3 length equals 16 residues. The germline gives CDR1 LGHNA, CDR2 YNFKEQ. The V gene lost 0 bases and the J gene lost 6 bases, with 15 bases spanning the gap. The CDR3 spells CASSQEGAADINEQFF. In DNA, the CDR3 is TGTGCCAGCAGCCAAGAGGGAGCAGCTGATATCAATGAGCAGTTCTTC.